This entry concerns a single T cell receptor beta chain. Method: immunoSEQ multiplex PCR; TCRdb's copy keeps in-frame clones and lacks some. The table has around 160,000 clones, under 90% seen once. The trim removed 5 bases at V and 1 base at J, leaving 7 bases unmatched. Germline CDR1 and CDR2: KGHSH and LQKENI. The CDR3 covers 15 residues. Participant-given clinical history determined each cohort assignment. The sample is drawn from a study of blood T cell repertoires in COVID-19. For the study at large: The samples span acute and convalescent COVID-19 from the United States, Italy and Spain. PBMCs, B-cell-depleted T cells, or T cells were the source of the cDNA or gDNA that made up the material.

The sequence derives from an older woman who had recovered from COVID-19. J is TRBJ1-1 and V is TRBV18; 7 bases map to TRBD1. Sequencing was carried out using PBMCs or T cells enriched from blood (not recorded which). CDR3 loop: CASSGRQGTNTEAFF. Here the CDR3 DNA reads TGTGCCAGCTCAGGAAGACAGGGTACGAACACTGAAGCTTTCTTT.